The 3 T cell receptor beta chains in this list originate from one sample, sequenced in a study of T cell repertoires in cytomegalovirus infection. TCRdb ran MiXCR on the reads and lists one entry per CDR3 protein. The table has 680,000 or so distinct CDR3 sequences, approximately 40% seen once. The sequencing sample was made of PBMCs. These receptors came from a human donor in good health (CMV status not recorded). Some clones in this sample may be carry-over from other donors' samples.

This rearrangement joins TRBV5-6 to TRBJ1-6, with a weak D call TRBD1 (5 bases). The V end was cut by 3 bases, the J end by 7 bases, with 11 bases between. CDR1 is SGHDT and CDR2 is YYEEEE in the germline V gene. The CDR3 spans 14 residues. This CDR3 is CASSYGTENSPLHF. The CDR3 bases are TGTGCCAGCAGCTATGGGACGGAGAATTCACCCCTCCACTTT.

The genes are TRBV5-5 and TRBJ2-3; TRBD1 aligns across 10 bases. The CDR3 contains 15 residues. Germline assignment: CDR1 SGHKS and CDR2 YYEKEE (reference sequence). J gave up 2 bases and V 4 bases, and 4 bases lay outside the gene matches. The DNA of the CDR3 is TGTGCCAGCAGCGCCGGGACAGGGGACACAGATACGCAGTATTTT. Its protein product is CASSAGTGDTDTQYF.

This clonotype was counted ten times or more. The rearrangement links TRBV7-6 to TRBJ2-2; D gene unclear. This CDR3 region has 18 residues. Germline V CDR1 and CDR2: SGHVS, FNYEAQ. V was cut by 5 bases and J by 2 bases, with 21 bases left in between. CDR3: CASSPLWSTFTNTGELFF. For the CDR3, the DNA is TGTGCCAGCAGCCCCCTTTGGAGCACGTTTACCAACACCGGGGAGCTGTTTTTT.